Each of the 12 T cell receptor beta chains below was sequenced from the same sample in a study of cytomegalovirus exposure and HLA in healthy donors. 60 Vbeta and 13 Jbeta primers were used in PCR. Clones were sequenced by immunoSEQ multiplex PCR, and TCRdb holds only the in-frame ones, with some missing. The table includes approximately 190,000 clones, about 83% detected once. The sequenced material came from PBMCs. These receptors were collected from a man in his forties in good health and CMV-seropositive.

The genes are TRBV6-5 and TRBJ2-5; 8 bases align to TRBD2. The germline V gene has CDR1 MNHEY and CDR2 SVGAGI. This CDR3 contains 16 residues. Germline trimming cut 2 bases from V and 7 bases from J; bases unmatched to any gene: 12. This CDR3 is CASSYVWAGGDGTQYF. The CDR3, as DNA: TGTGCCAGCAGTTACGTCTGGGCGGGAGGTGATGGGACCCAGTACTTC.

V gene TRBV20-1 combines with J gene TRBJ1-1; D gene ambiguous. The CDR3 runs 11 residues. Looked up from germline, CDR1 is DFQATT and CDR2 is SNEGSKA (reference sequence). Trimming cost V 4 bases and J 0 bases, with 3 bases left between them. CDR3 sequence: CSAIMNTEAFF. In DNA form, the CDR3 reads TGCAGTGCTATAATGAACACTGAAGCTTTCTTT.

This clone is a singleton in its sample. This chain uses TRBV19 with TRBJ1-2, with D unclear. Trimming pared 5 bases from V and 8 bases from J, leaving 15 bases between. The germline CDR1 and CDR2 sequences are LNHDA and SQIVND (reference sequence). CDR3 length: 13 amino acids. CDR3 protein: CASSPRGRRGYTF. The CDR3 nucleotides are TGTGCCAGTAGTCCTCGCGGGCGACGCGGCTACACCTTC.

The CDR3 spells CASIVGTGGRETQYF. The DNA of the CDR3 is TGTGCCAGCATTGTAGGGACAGGGGGCCGAGAGACCCAGTACTTC. The genes are TRBV6-1 and TRBJ2-5; TRBD1 matches 12 bases. Germline CDR1 MNHNS, CDR2 SASEGT. The junction had 7 bases not matched to a gene; V was cut back by 7 bases and J by 4 bases. The CDR3 is 15 amino acids.

The CDR3 is CASSLDQRTDTGELFF. The CDR3 DNA follows: TGTGCCAGCAGCTTGGACCAGCGGACCGACACCGGGGAGCTGTTTTTT. The V call is TRBV5-4, the J call TRBJ2-2; TRBD2 is a possible D gene (5 bases). The CDR3 has 16 residues. The germline V and J ends were trimmed by 0 bases and 3 bases, with 12 bases remaining between them. In germline, CDR1 is SGHNT, CDR2 YYREEE (reference sequence).

This chain uses TRBV19 with TRBJ2-7, with TRBD2 as a possible D gene (6 bases). This CDR3 region has 12 residues. V was pared by 9 bases and J by 4 bases, with 13 bases between. Germline values: CDR1 LNHDA, CDR2 SQIVND (reference sequence). This chain's CDR3 is CASRDSYYEQYF. CDR3 bases: TGTGCCAGCCGGGACTCCTATTACGAGCAGTACTTC.

The V call is TRBV2, the J call TRBJ1-1; D is possibly TRBD1 (5 bases). V lost 4 bases and J 3 bases, leaving 12 bases between the germline ends. Germline values: CDR1 SNHLY, CDR2 FYNNEI. The CDR3 spans 14 residues. CDR3 loop: CASSALTTDTEAFF. The CDR3 coding sequence is TGTGCCAGCAGTGCACTCACGACAGACACTGAAGCTTTCTTT.

V is TRBV6-5 and J is TRBJ2-7; possibly TRBD1 for D (5 bases). The CDR3 length is 13 residues. V was shortened by 2 bases and J by 3 bases, with 8 bases between the two germline ends. The germline V gene has CDR1 MNHEY and CDR2 SVGAGI. CDR3: CASSYGRVYEQYF. The CDR3 region has the DNA TGTGCCAGCAGTTACGGCAGGGTCTACGAGCAGTACTTC.

Only a few counts were recorded for this clone. At one boundary the junction diverges from the germline segment, which might be a read error. The chain is built from TRBV7-6 and TRBJ2-2; 10 nucleotides line up with TRBD2. The V gene's germline CDR1 is SGHVS and CDR2 FNYEAQ. This CDR3 is 16 amino acids long. In DNA form, the CDR3 reads TGTGCCAGCAGCTTCGCTAGCGGGAGTAACATCGGGGAGCTGTTTTTT. Its translation: CASSFASGSNIGELFF.

This clone appeared a single time. This chain uses TRBV9 with TRBJ2-5; 7 positions match TRBD2. The CDR3 is 14 amino acids. CDR1 and CDR2 (germline): SGDLS, YYNGEE. With 5 bases clipped from V and 5 bases from J, the junction kept 9 bases outside the gene matches. Written as DNA, the CDR3 is TGTGCCAGCAGTTTGAGTGGGGAGGGGGAGACCCAGTACTTC. Translation gives CASSLSGEGETQYF.

The chain employs TRBV6-5 and TRBJ2-3; 7 nucleotides agree with TRBD2. CDR3 length equals 16 residues. CDR1 is MNHEY and CDR2 is SVGAGI in the germline V gene. The junction had 10 bases not matched to a gene; V was cut back by 1 base and J by 6 bases. Here the CDR3 reads CASSYFAGAVLDTQYF. CDR3 nucleotides: TGTGCCAGCAGTTACTTCGCGGGAGCGGTTTTGGATACGCAGTATTTT.

The chain uses TRBV19 and TRBJ2-1, with D possibly TRBD1 on 5 matching bases. CDR1 and CDR2 (germline): LNHDA, SQIVND (reference sequence). V was pared by 4 bases and J by 3 bases, with 13 bases between. The CDR3 extends over 15 amino acids. In DNA form, the CDR3 reads TGTGCCAGTAGTAGCCAGGGTGGAATCTACAATGAGCAGTTCTTC. It encodes CASSSQGGIYNEQFF.